This T cell receptor beta chain stems from a study of blood T cells in healthy people across ages. The authors ran a second PCR of roughly 6 to 11 cycles using a sample-barcoded 5' primer and a J-beta primer mix. TCRdb called the 5' RACE reads again in MiXCR, with one record for every CDR3 protein. The table records 1.5 million to 2 million distinct CDR3 sequences, 30% to 40% of them present only once. Study conclusions and caveats: Observed TCR beta diversity per million T cells went down as age went up. This fall followed a roughly linear course with age.

Germline-derived CDR1 and CDR2 are LGHNA and YSLEER. V dropped 0 bases and J dropped 3 bases, with 15 bases sitting between them. CDR3 length: 16 amino acids. This clonotype occurred many times. Its cognate antigen is unknown. V and J are TRBV4-3 and TRBJ2-7; no clear D gene. Input material: blood. The sequence derives from a human donor in good health. The CDR3 here is CASSQEVQGGDYEQYF. The CDR3 nucleotides are TGCGCCAGCAGCCAAGAGGTCCAAGGTGGGGACTACGAGCAGTACTTC.